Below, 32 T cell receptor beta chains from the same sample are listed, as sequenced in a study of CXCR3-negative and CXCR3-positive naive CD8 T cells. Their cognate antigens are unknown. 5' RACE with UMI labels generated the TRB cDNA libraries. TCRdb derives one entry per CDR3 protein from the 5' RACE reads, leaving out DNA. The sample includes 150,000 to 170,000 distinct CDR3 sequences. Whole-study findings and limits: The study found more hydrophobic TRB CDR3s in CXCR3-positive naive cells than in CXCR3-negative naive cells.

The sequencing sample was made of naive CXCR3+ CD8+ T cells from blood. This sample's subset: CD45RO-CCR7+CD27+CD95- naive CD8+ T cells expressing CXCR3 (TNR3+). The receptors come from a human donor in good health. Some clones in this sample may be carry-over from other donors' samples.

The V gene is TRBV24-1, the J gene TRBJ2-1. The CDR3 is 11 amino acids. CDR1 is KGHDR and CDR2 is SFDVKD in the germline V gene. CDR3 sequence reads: CATSDLSEQFF.

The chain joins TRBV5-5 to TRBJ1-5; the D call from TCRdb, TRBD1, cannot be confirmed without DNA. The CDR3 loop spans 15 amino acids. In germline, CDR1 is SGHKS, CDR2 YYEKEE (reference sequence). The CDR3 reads CASSFGTDSNQPQHF.

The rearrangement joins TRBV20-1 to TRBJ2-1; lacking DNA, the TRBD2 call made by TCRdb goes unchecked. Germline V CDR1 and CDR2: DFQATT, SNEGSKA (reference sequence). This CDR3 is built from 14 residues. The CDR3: CRAGLAGARGEQFF.

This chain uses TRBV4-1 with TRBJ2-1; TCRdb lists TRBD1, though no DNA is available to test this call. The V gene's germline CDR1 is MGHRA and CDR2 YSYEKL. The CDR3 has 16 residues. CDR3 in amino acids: CASSQGTGGAFNEQFF.

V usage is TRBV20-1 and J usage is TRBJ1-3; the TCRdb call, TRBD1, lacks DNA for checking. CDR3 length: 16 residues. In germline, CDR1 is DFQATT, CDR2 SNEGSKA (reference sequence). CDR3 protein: CSANDLTGGTGNTIYF.

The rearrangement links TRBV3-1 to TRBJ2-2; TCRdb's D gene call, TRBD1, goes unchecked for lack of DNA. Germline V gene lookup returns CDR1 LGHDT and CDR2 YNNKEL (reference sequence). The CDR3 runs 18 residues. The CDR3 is CASSFSQGERQGTGELFF.

The CDR3 sequence: CASSFPVDTQYF. The genes are TRBV11-2 and TRBJ2-3. The CDR3 has 12 residues. Germline loops: CDR1 SGHAT, CDR2 FQNNGV.

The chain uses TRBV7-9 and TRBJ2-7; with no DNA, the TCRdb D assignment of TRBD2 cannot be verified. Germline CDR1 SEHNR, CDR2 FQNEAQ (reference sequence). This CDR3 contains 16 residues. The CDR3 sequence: CASSSSGTSRINEQYF.

The chain's CDR3 is CASSYSARLNTEAFF. This chain joins TRBV6-5 and TRBJ1-1. The CDR3 is 15 amino acids. CDR1 and CDR2 from the germline V gene are MNHEY and SVGAGI.

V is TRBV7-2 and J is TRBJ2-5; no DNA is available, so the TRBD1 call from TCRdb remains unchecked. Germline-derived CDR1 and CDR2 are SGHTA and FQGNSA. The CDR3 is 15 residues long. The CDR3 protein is CASSPDRAFQETQYF.

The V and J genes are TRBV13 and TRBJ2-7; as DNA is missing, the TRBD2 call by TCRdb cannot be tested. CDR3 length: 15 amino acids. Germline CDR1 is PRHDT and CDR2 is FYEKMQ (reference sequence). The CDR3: CASSPGPAGGYEQYF.

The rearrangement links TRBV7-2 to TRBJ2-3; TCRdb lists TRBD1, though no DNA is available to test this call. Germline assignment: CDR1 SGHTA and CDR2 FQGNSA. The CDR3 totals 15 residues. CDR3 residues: CASSPGTLYADTQYF.

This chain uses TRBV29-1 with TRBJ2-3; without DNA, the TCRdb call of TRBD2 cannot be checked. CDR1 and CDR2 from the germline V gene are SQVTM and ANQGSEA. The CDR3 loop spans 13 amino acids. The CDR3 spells CSVEGAETDTQYF.

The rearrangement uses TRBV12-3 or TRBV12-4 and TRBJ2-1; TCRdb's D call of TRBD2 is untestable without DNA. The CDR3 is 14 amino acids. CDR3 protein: CASSLASGDNEQFF.

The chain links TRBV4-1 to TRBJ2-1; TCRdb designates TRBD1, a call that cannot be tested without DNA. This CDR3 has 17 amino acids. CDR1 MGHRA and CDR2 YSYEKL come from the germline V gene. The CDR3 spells CASSQWGGQPNYNEQFF.

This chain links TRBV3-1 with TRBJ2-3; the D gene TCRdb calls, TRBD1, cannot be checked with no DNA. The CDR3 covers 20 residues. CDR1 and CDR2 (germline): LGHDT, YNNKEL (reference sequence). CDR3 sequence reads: CASSPRDRGARVLNTDTQYF.

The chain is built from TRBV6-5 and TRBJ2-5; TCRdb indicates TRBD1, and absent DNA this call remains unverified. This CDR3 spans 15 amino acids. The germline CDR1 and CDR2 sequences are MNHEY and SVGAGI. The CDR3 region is CASSYSGDPEETQYF.

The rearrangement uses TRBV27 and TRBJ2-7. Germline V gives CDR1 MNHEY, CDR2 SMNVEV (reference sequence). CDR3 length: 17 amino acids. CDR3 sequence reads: CASRNLFVLGRSYEQYF.

This chain's CDR3 is CASRRSTEAFF. The rearrangement joins TRBV28 to TRBJ1-1. The CDR3 loop spans 11 amino acids. Looked up from germline, CDR1 is MDHEN and CDR2 is SYDVKM.

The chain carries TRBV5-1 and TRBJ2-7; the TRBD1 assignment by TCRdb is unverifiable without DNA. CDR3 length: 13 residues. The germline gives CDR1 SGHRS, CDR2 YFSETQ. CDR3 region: CASTPPDSYEQYF.

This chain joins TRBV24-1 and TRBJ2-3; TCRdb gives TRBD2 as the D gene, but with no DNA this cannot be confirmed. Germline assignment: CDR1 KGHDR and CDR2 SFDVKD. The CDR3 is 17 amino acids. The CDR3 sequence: CATSSVTVGGSTDTQYF.

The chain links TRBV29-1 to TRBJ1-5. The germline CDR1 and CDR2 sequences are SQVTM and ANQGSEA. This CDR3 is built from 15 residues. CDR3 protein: CSVETSWRGHQPQHF.

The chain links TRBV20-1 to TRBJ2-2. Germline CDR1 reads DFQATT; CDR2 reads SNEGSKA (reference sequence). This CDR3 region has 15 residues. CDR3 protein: CSATTETANTGELFF.

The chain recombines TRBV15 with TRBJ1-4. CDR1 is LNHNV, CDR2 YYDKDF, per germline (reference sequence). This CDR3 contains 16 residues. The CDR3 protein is CATSRDGGIGNEKLFF.

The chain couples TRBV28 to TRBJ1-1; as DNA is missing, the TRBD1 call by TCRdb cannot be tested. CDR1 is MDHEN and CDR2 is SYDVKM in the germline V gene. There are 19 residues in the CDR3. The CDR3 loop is CASSTFIGEEGRVNTEAFF.

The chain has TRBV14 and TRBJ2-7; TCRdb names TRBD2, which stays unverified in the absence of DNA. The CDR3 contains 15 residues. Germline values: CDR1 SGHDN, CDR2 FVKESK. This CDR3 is CASSRPASGTYEQYF.

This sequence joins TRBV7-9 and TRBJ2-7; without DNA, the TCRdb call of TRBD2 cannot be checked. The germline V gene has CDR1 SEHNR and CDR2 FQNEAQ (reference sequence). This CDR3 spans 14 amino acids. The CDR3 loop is CASSPPARAYEQYF.

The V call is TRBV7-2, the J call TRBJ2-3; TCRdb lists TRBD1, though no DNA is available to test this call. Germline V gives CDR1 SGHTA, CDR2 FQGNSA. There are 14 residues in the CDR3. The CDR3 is CASSAGHLTDTQYF. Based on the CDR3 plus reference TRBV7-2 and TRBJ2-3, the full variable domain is GAGVSQSPSNKVTEKGKDVELRCDPISGHTALYWYRQSLGQGLEFLIYFQGNSAPDKSGLPSDRFSAERTGGSVSTLTIQRTQQEDSAVYLCASSAGHLTDTQYFGPGTRLTVL.

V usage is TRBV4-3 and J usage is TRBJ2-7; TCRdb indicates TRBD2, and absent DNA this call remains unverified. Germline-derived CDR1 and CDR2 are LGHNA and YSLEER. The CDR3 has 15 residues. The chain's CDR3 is CASSQDRDFNYEQYF.

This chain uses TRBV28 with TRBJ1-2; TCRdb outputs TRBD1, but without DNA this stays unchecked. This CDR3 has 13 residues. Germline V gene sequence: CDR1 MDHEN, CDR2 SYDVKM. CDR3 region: CASSLGGGQPPSF.

The CDR3 reads CATSAGETQYF. The chain joins TRBV24-1 to TRBJ2-5; TCRdb names TRBD1, which stays unverified in the absence of DNA. The CDR3 covers 11 residues. The germline V gene has CDR1 KGHDR and CDR2 SFDVKD.

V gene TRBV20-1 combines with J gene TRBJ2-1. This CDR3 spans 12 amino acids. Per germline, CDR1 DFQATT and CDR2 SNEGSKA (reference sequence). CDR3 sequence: CSAREDGNEQFF.